The 32 T cell receptor beta chains presented below share a single source sample, sequenced in a study of blood T cell repertoires in COVID-19. Generated by immunoSEQ multiplex PCR, the TCRdb table keeps only in-frame clones and is missing some. The data show some 49,000 clones, roughly four fifths seen once. The specimen sequenced was peripheral blood. The receptors were gathered from a woman in her sixties with acute or convalescent COVID-19.

The rearrangement joins TRBV5-1 to TRBJ1-1, with 7 bases matching TRBD1. Trimming at V came to 5 bases and at J to 0 bases, leaving 4 bases not matched to a gene. CDR1 and CDR2 from the germline V gene are SGHRS and YFSETQ. This CDR3 has 14 amino acids. The CDR3 protein is CASSLGTVNTEAFF. The CDR3, as DNA: TGCGCCAGCAGTTTAGGGACAGTGAACACTGAAGCTTTCTTT.

The gene calls are TRBV24-1 and TRBJ2-2; tentatively, D is TRBD1 (6 bases). The V and J ends lost 7 bases and 1 base respectively, with 12 bases between them. The V gene's germline CDR1 is KGHDR and CDR2 SFDVKD. The CDR3 is 15 residues long. CDR3 DNA: TGTGCCACCAGAGACACGGGACAGAACACCGGGGAGCTGTTTTTT. Amino acid sequence: CATRDTGQNTGELFF.

J is TRBJ2-1 and V is TRBV2, with D possibly TRBD2 on 6 matching bases. The V gene lost 4 bases and the J gene lost 6 bases, with 13 bases spanning the gap. In germline, CDR1 is SNHLY, CDR2 FYNNEI. The CDR3 has 14 amino acids. The DNA for the CDR3 is TGTGCCAGCAGTGTGCCTAGCGAAGCCAATGAGCAGTTCTTC. This sequence encodes CASSVPSEANEQFF.

This chain links TRBV2 with TRBJ2-3, with TRBD2 matching 9 bases. CDR1 is SNHLY, CDR2 FYNNEI, per germline. After removal of 3 bases from V and 4 bases from J, the junction contained 5 bases not matched to a gene. This CDR3 is 15 amino acids long. CDR3: CASSDAGGPPDTQYF. The CDR3 DNA sequence: TGTGCCAGCAGTGATGCGGGAGGGCCGCCAGATACGCAGTATTTT.

This clone has a handful of counts. The chain has TRBV29-1 and TRBJ1-1; a possible D gene is TRBD1 (5 bases). The CDR3 has 14 amino acids. Germline V gives CDR1 SQVTM, CDR2 ANQGSEA. Trimming cost V 2 bases and J 4 bases, with 14 bases left between them. CDR3 amino acids: CSVESQRQGTEAFF. The CDR3 DNA reads as TGCAGCGTTGAATCCCAACGGCAGGGCACTGAAGCTTTCTTT.

This chain links TRBV5-1 with TRBJ2-5; TRBD1 matches at 9 bases. The junction had 9 bases not matched to a gene; V was cut back by 4 bases and J by 5 bases. The length of the CDR3 is 15 residues. CDR1 and CDR2 from the germline V gene are SGHRS and YFSETQ. The CDR3: CASSQGQGVAETQYF. CDR3 sequence (DNA): TGCGCCAGCAGCCAGGGACAGGGCGTCGCGGAGACCCAGTACTTC.

The table lists this clone with a count of one. V is TRBV6-6 and J is TRBJ2-5; D not certain. The CDR3 has 14 residues. Deletions cut 1 base from V and 9 bases from J, with 15 bases between. Looked up from germline, CDR1 is MNHNY and CDR2 is SVGAGI (reference sequence). The CDR3 loop reads CASSYFGGAEAQYF. The CDR3 DNA reads TGTGCCAGCAGTTACTTCGGCGGAGCTGAGGCCCAGTACTTC.

This clone appeared once. This sequence joins TRBV27 and TRBJ2-7; D remains ambiguous. This CDR3 has 15 amino acids. V was clipped by 4 bases and J by 3 bases, with 16 bases between them. The germline gives CDR1 MNHEY, CDR2 SMNVEV (reference sequence). CDR3 region: CASSSQYGLDYEQYF. For the CDR3, the DNA is TGTGCCAGCAGTTCACAGTACGGTCTGGACTACGAGCAGTACTTC.

This clone was seen only a few times. The chain links TRBV14 to TRBJ1-4; 11 bases align to TRBD1. V lost 4 bases and J lost 6; bases outside the gene matches: 1. Per germline, CDR1 SGHDN and CDR2 FVKESK. The CDR3 totals 14 residues. The CDR3 loop reads CASSRTGGYEKLFF. The CDR3, as DNA: TGTGCCAGCAGCCGGACAGGGGGCTATGAAAAACTGTTTTTT.

The chain couples TRBV13 to TRBJ1-2; 7 bases are a match to TRBD1. The CDR3 covers 16 residues. CDR1 is PRHDT and CDR2 is FYEKMQ in the germline V gene (reference sequence). Unmatched junction bases numbered 12, after V lost 5 bases and J lost 3 bases. CDR3 protein: CASSPLPTGIDYGYTF. The CDR3 DNA reads TGTGCCAGCAGCCCCCTCCCGACAGGGATCGACTATGGCTACACCTTC.

This clone was seen once. V gene TRBV6-6 combines with J gene TRBJ1-4; possible D gene TRBD1, 6 bases. CDR1 is MNHNY and CDR2 is SVGAGI in the germline V gene (reference sequence). CDR3 length: 14 residues. The V end lost 6 bases, the J end lost 0 bases, and 8 bases lay between the germline ends. CDR3 residues: CASRRTATNEKLFF. In DNA form, the CDR3 reads TGTGCCAGCAGACGGACAGCAACTAATGAAAAACTGTTTTTT.

This clone was detected once. The rearrangement joins TRBV5-6 to TRBJ1-4, with TRBD1 matching 7 bases. CDR3 length: 16 amino acids. V was clipped by 4 bases and J by 5 bases; unmatched bases: 11. Per germline, CDR1 SGHDT and CDR2 YYEEEE. The CDR3 DNA sequence: TGTGCCAGCAGCGCCAGACCGGGACAGAGGAATGAAAAACTGTTTTTT. Protein: CASSARPGQRNEKLFF.

The chain joins TRBV5-1 to TRBJ1-6, with 10 bases fitting TRBD1. Germline V CDR1 and CDR2: SGHRS, YFSETQ. The trim removed 4 bases at V and 1 base at J, leaving 5 bases unmatched. The CDR3 is 17 amino acids. CDR3 sequence: CASSPGQGESYNSPLHF. Written as DNA, the CDR3 is TGCGCCAGCAGCCCTGGACAGGGGGAATCCTATAATTCACCCCTCCACTTT.

The chain is built from TRBV28 and TRBJ1-1; 7 bases are a match to TRBD1. The CDR3 has 15 residues. Germline CDR1 and CDR2: MDHEN and SYDVKM. The ends lost 5 bases at V and 3 bases at J; junction bases unmatched: 9. CDR3 sequence (DNA): TGTGCCAGCAGTCAGGGGACAGCACCCTACACTGAAGCTTTCTTT. Amino acids: CASSQGTAPYTEAFF.

The J gene is TRBJ2-1, the V gene TRBV24-1; 10 positions agree with TRBD2. The length of the CDR3 is 15 residues. Unmatched junction bases numbered 8, after V lost 9 bases and J lost 4 bases. Germline-derived CDR1 and CDR2 are KGHDR and SFDVKD. CDR3 bases: TGTGCCACCCGAGCCGCACTAGCGGGATACAATGAGCAGTTCTTC. Its protein product is CATRAALAGYNEQFF.

The chain joins TRBV7-8 to TRBJ2-2, with D possibly TRBD1 on 5 matching bases. The V end lost 8 bases, the J end lost 3 bases, and 13 bases lay between the germline ends. Per the germline V gene, CDR1 is SGHVS and CDR2 is FQNEAQ. This CDR3 spans 14 amino acids. Written as DNA, the CDR3 is TGTGCCAGCTCCAGGGATAGAGACACCGGGGAGCTGTTTTTT. It yields the protein CASSRDRDTGELFF.

The chain carries TRBV21-1 and TRBJ1-5; the table calls TRBD1, which could not be checked here. TRBV21-1 is listed as a pseudogene. CDR3 length: 15 amino acids. CDR3 loop: CASSIDREANQPQHF. In nucleotides, the CDR3 is TGTGCCAGCAGCATCGACAGGGAAGCTAATCAGCCCCAGCATTTT.

The CDR3 spells CASSPPVGNTIYF. The CDR3 DNA is TGTGCCAGCAGCCCCCCAGTGGGAAACACCATATATTTT. The chain recombines TRBV11-2 with TRBJ1-3; D remains ambiguous. V shed 5 bases and J shed 4 bases, with 9 bases lying between them. Germline V gene sequence: CDR1 SGHAT, CDR2 FQNNGV. This CDR3 has 13 amino acids.

The V call is TRBV4-2, the J call TRBJ1-2, with D possibly being TRBD1 (5 bases). CDR1 is LGHNA, CDR2 YNFKEQ, per germline. Trimming removed 5 bases at V and 4 bases at J, with 17 bases between. The CDR3 totals 15 residues. CDR3 in DNA: TGTGCCAGCAGCAAACCGGTCGGGGGAGGCTATGGCTACACCTTC. Translating gives CASSKPVGGGYGYTF.

This chain joins TRBV29-1 and TRBJ2-3, with 12 bases matching TRBD2. The CDR3 sequence is 13 residues long. In germline, CDR1 is SQVTM, CDR2 ANQGSEA. The ends lost 7 bases at V and 1 base at J; junction bases unmatched: 0. CDR3 nucleotides: TGCAGCGGGACTAGCGGGGGCACAGATACGCAGTATTTT. Protein product: CSGTSGGTDTQYF.

The chain carries TRBV18 and TRBJ1-2, with 10 bases fitting TRBD1. The germline gives CDR1 KGHSH, CDR2 LQKENI. After removal of 3 bases from V and 6 bases from J, the junction contained 1 base not matched to a gene. The length of the CDR3 is 13 residues. CDR3 nucleotide sequence: TGTGCCAGCTCACCGGGACAGGGGAATGGCTACACCTTC. Translated: CASSPGQGNGYTF.

As DNA, the CDR3 is TGTGCCAGCAGCAAACACTCGATAGGACAGGGGGGTACCAACTCCATCTATGGCTACACCTTC. Translation: CASSKHSIGQGGTNSIYGYTF. This chain joins TRBV28 and TRBJ1-2, with 10 bases that match TRBD1. The CDR3 covers 21 residues. Germline values: CDR1 MDHEN, CDR2 SYDVKM. V shed 6 bases and J 4 bases; nucleotides not matched to a gene: 26.

The rearrangement uses TRBV6-6 and TRBJ1-1; no clear D gene. Looked up from germline, CDR1 is MNHNY and CDR2 is SVGAGI (reference sequence). The V and J ends lost 6 bases and 1 base respectively, with 12 bases between them. The CDR3 consists of 14 residues. CDR3 nucleotides: TGTGCCAGCAGAGAAAGCCGGTGGAACACTGAAGCTTTCTTT. Its protein is CASRESRWNTEAFF.

The chain joins TRBV18 to TRBJ2-1; 15 positions match TRBD2. V lost 5 bases and J lost 4; bases outside the gene matches: 6. The CDR3 extends over 17 amino acids. The germline V gene has CDR1 KGHSH and CDR2 LQKENI. CDR3: CASSSRTSGGGYNEQFF. CDR3 bases: TGTGCCAGCTCATCCAGGACTAGCGGGGGGGGATACAATGAGCAGTTCTTC.

This chain uses TRBV20-1 with TRBJ2-5; D not certain. The CDR3 extends over 11 amino acids. Looked up from germline, CDR1 is DFQATT and CDR2 is SNEGSKA (reference sequence). Trimming removed 6 bases from V and 11 bases from J, with 16 bases in between. The CDR3 sequence is CSAQTASEQYF. CDR3 sequence (DNA): TGCAGTGCCCAAACGGCGAGCGAACAGTACTTC.

The chain is built from TRBV7-9 and TRBJ1-1; no clear D gene. Deletions cut 5 bases from V and 0 bases from J, with 16 bases between. This CDR3 spans 16 amino acids. The germline gives CDR1 SEHNR, CDR2 FQNEAQ (reference sequence). The CDR3 DNA sequence: TGTGCCAGCAGCCCACGGGGAACAAAAATGAACACTGAAGCTTTCTTT. Translation gives CASSPRGTKMNTEAFF.

This clone was detected only a few times. The V gene is TRBV28, the J gene TRBJ2-1; 12 bases fit TRBD1. This CDR3 is built from 16 residues. V shed 6 bases and J 10 bases; nucleotides not matched to a gene: 13. Looked up from germline, CDR1 is MDHEN and CDR2 is SYDVKM. CDR3 amino acids: CASSATPGQGAREQFF. The CDR3 DNA is TGTGCCAGCAGCGCTACTCCGGGACAGGGGGCGCGCGAGCAGTTCTTC.

The chain has TRBV11-3 and TRBJ2-1, with 14 nucleotides matching TRBD2. V was clipped by 3 bases and J by 8 bases; unmatched bases: 6. Germline-derived CDR1 and CDR2 are SGHNT and YENEEA. This CDR3 spans 16 amino acids. CDR3 coding DNA: TGTGCCAGCAGCTTTGGGACTAGCGGGGGAGGCTATGAGCAGTTCTTC. As protein: CASSFGTSGGGYEQFF.

V and J are TRBV5-1 and TRBJ1-1; 7 bases are shared with TRBD1. This CDR3 has 13 residues. CDR1 and CDR2 (germline): SGHRS, YFSETQ. Germline trimming cut 4 bases from V and 4 bases from J; bases unmatched to any gene: 4. The CDR3 here is CASSDRVSTEAFF. CDR3 coding DNA: TGCGCCAGCAGCGACAGGGTGAGCACTGAAGCTTTCTTT. The full variable domain, with the rest looked up from reference TRBV5-1 and TRBJ1-1, is KAGVTQTPRYLIKTRGQQVTLSCSPISGHRSVSWYQQTPGQGLQFLFEYFSETQRNKGNFPGRFSGRQFSNSRSEMNVSTLELGDSALYLCASSDRVSTEAFFGQGTRLTVV.

This clone was recorded only once. This chain joins TRBV5-4 and TRBJ2-3; perhaps TRBD1 as D (6 bases). CDR1 SGHNT and CDR2 YYREEE come from the germline V gene (reference sequence). The CDR3 has 15 amino acids. Deletions cut 4 bases from V and 0 bases from J, with 12 bases between. CDR3 protein: CASSIQGASTDTQYF. CDR3 DNA sequence: TGTGCCAGCAGCATACAGGGTGCTAGCACAGATACGCAGTATTTT.

V and J are TRBV3-1 (or the pseudogene TRBV3-2) and TRBJ1-2; the match to TRBD1 covers 8 bases. This CDR3 has 14 amino acids. Trimming cost V 3 bases and J 8 bases; bases outside gene matches: 8. Germline lookup yields CDR1 LGHDT and CDR2 YNNKEL (reference sequence). CDR3: CASSHTGQGIGYTF. DNA for the CDR3: TGTGCCAGCAGCCATACAGGACAGGGAATCGGCTACACCTTC.

The chain recombines TRBV9 with TRBJ2-7; 10 bases align to TRBD2. The CDR3 sequence is 17 residues long. Germline assignment: CDR1 SGDLS and CDR2 YYNGEE. The trim removed 4 bases at V and 5 bases at J, leaving 15 bases unmatched. This CDR3 reads CASSPPRASGRADEQYF. Here the CDR3 DNA reads TGTGCCAGCAGCCCGCCTAGGGCCAGCGGGAGGGCAGACGAGCAGTACTTC. The full variable domain, its missing parts supplied by reference TRBV9 and TRBJ2-7, is DSGVTQTPKHLITATGQRVTLRCSPRSGDLSVYWYQQSLDQGLQFLIQYYNGEERAKGNILERFSAQQFPDLHSELNLSSLELGDSALYFCASSPPRASGRADEQYFGPGTRLTVT.